A single sample gave rise to the 5 T cell receptor beta chains below, sequenced in a study of cytomegalovirus exposure and HLA in healthy donors. The PCR employed 60 Vbeta primers together with 13 Jbeta primers. Data came from immunoSEQ multiplex PCR; TCRdb stores just in-frame clones and leaves some out. The sample lists approximately 250,000 clones, over 75% occurring once. The sequenced sample was PBMCs. The receptors originated from a boy aged 10-17 years in good health and CMV-seronegative.

The chain combines TRBV5-6 with TRBJ2-7; possible D gene TRBD1, 6 bases. V lost 1 base and J lost 2, with 13 bases in between. This CDR3 comprises 15 residues. Germline values: CDR1 SGHDT, CDR2 YYEEEE. This CDR3 reads CASSLMAGVPYEQYF. The CDR3 bases are TGTGCCAGCAGCTTGATGGCAGGGGTTCCCTACGAGCAGTACTTC.

This sequence joins TRBV6-4 and TRBJ2-5; the D is unclear. The V gene's germline CDR1 is MRHNA and CDR2 SNTAGT. CDR3 length equals 15 residues. V lost 3 bases to trimming and J lost 0 bases, with 11 bases between them. The CDR3 here is CASSDGRYHQETQYF. CDR3 DNA: TGTGCCAGCAGTGATGGCAGGTACCACCAAGAGACCCAGTACTTC.

The rearrangement links TRBV29-1 to TRBJ2-7; 10 bases agree with TRBD2. The CDR3 contains 14 residues. V lost 4 bases, J lost 2 bases, and 5 bases stayed unmatched. The germline V gene encodes CDR1 SQVTM and CDR2 ANQGSEA. CDR3 coding DNA: TGCAGCGTTGTCGGACTAGCGGTCCCCTACGAGCAGTACTTC. It codes for CSVVGLAVPYEQYF.

Only a few counts were recorded for this clone. The genes are TRBV27 and TRBJ1-2; 8 positions agree with TRBD1. J lost 8 bases, V lost 3 bases, and 8 bases had no gene match. The length of the CDR3 is 14 residues. Germline lookup yields CDR1 MNHEY and CDR2 SMNVEV (reference sequence). The CDR3, as DNA: TGTGCCAGCAGTTTCCAGGGGGCAGCAGGGGGCTACACCTTC. It yields the protein CASSFQGAAGGYTF.

The rearrangement uses TRBV4-1 and TRBJ2-1; no clear D. The CDR3 has 12 residues. Deletions cut 4 bases from V and 10 bases from J, with 11 bases between. Germline V gives CDR1 MGHRA, CDR2 YSYEKL. CDR3: CASSLVVGEQFF. CDR3 in DNA: TGCGCCAGCAGCCTAGTGGTCGGGGAGCAGTTCTTC.